Each of the 14 T cell receptor beta chains below was sequenced from the same sample in a study of OX40 agonist ivuxolimab in advanced cancers. TCRdb keeps only in-frame clones here, not all; method: immunoSEQ multiplex PCR. The table has approximately 60,000 clones, roughly 86% seen once. The specimen comprised CD4+ or CD8+ T cells sorted from blood, sampled in a trial of the OX40 agonist ivuxolimab. The receptor set was obtained from an adult with an advanced solid tumor such as melanoma, head and neck, liver or kidney cancer.

Sample share makes this clone medium-sized (0.01 to 0.1%). The genes are TRBV4-1 and TRBJ1-1; D call uncertain. CDR3 length equals 15 residues. The germline CDR1 and CDR2 sequences are MGHRA and YSYEKL. Trimming removed 2 bases from V and 1 base from J, with 11 bases in between. The CDR3 protein is CASSQLFAWNTEAFF. The CDR3 DNA reads TGCGCCAGCAGCCAACTCTTTGCCTGGAACACTGAAGCTTTCTTT.

The rearrangement uses TRBV2 and TRBJ1-3, with D unclear. CDR3 length equals 17 residues. V lost 5 bases, J lost 1 base, and 18 bases lay in between. Germline lookup yields CDR1 SNHLY and CDR2 FYNNEI. The CDR3 is CASSPGLLVFSGNTIYF. The CDR3 nucleotides are TGTGCCAGCAGTCCTGGACTCCTTGTCTTTTCTGGAAACACCATATATTTT.

J is TRBJ1-4 and V is TRBV5-4; 9 bases line up with TRBD1. The junction had 5 bases not matched to a gene; V was cut back by 4 bases and J by 7 bases. This CDR3 region has 14 residues. CDR1 is SGHNT and CDR2 is YYREEE in the germline V gene (reference sequence). In DNA form, the CDR3 reads TGTGCCAGCAGCGGGACAGGGAGTGGTGAAAAACTGTTTTTT. It yields the protein CASSGTGSGEKLFF.

The CDR3 protein is CASSPGPDRGGPYGYTF. CDR3 sequence (DNA): TGTGCCAGCTCACCAGGACCGGACAGGGGCGGCCCCTATGGCTACACCTTC. The chain recombines TRBV18 with TRBJ1-2; 9 bases line up with TRBD1. This CDR3 has 17 amino acids. Unmatched junction bases numbered 11, after V lost 2 bases and J lost 4 bases. Germline CDR1 and CDR2: KGHSH and LQKENI.

This clone appeared a single time. The V and J genes are TRBV5-6 and TRBJ1-5, with D hard to call. From germline, CDR1 is SGHDT and CDR2 YYEEEE. The CDR3 is made up of 14 amino acids. Trimming cost V 0 bases and J 0 bases, with 4 bases left between them. DNA for the CDR3: TGTGCCAGCAGCTTGGTAAATAGCAATCAGCCCCAGCATTTT. It is translated as CASSLVNSNQPQHF.

The CDR3 DNA is TGTGCCAGCAGTTACAGGAGGATGCCTAGCACAGATACGCAGTATTTT. Translating it yields CASSYRRMPSTDTQYF. The rearrangement uses TRBV6-5 and TRBJ2-3; maybe TRBD2 (5 bases). This CDR3 has 16 amino acids. V dropped 2 bases and J dropped 0 bases, with 12 bases sitting between them. Germline CDR1 is MNHEY and CDR2 is SVGAGI.

This clone occurred once. The chain is built from TRBV7-9 and TRBJ1-3; D gene ambiguous. The CDR3 is made up of 13 amino acids. CDR1 and CDR2 from the germline V gene are SEHNR and FQNEAQ (reference sequence). V lost 4 bases and J 8 bases, leaving 12 bases between the germline ends. The CDR3 loop is CASSSPVAYTIYF. The CDR3 DNA reads TGTGCCAGCAGCTCCCCCGTGGCGTACACCATATATTTT.

This chain uses TRBV7-9 with TRBJ2-5; a weak D match, TRBD1 (5 bases). CDR1 is SEHNR, CDR2 FQNEAQ, per germline (reference sequence). V lost 5 bases and J lost 5, with 18 bases in between. The CDR3 extends over 15 amino acids. The CDR3 region is CASSLGTTAGETQYF. CDR3 DNA sequence: TGTGCCAGCAGCCTTGGCACCACCGCAGGGGAGACCCAGTACTTC.

The chain uses TRBV4-1 and TRBJ2-7, with 7 bases matching TRBD1. CDR3 length equals 15 residues. Germline V gives CDR1 MGHRA, CDR2 YSYEKL. V dropped 3 bases and J dropped 3; count of bases not matched to a gene: 8. The CDR3, as DNA: TGCGCCAGCAGCCACAGGACAGGAGCCCTCTACGAGCAGTACGTC. Residues: CASSHRTGALYEQYV.

The J gene is TRBJ2-7, the V gene TRBV2; D may be TRBD1 (6 bases). CDR3 length: 14 residues. The germline V gene has CDR1 SNHLY and CDR2 FYNNEI. Between the trimmed V and J ends, which lost 9 bases and 6 bases, there was a span of 21 bases. The DNA for the CDR3 is TGTGCCAGTACCCTCAAGGACAGTTGGGGCGAGCAGTACGTC. Translated, it gives CASTLKDSWGEQYV.

The V and J genes are TRBV5-6 and TRBJ2-5; TRBD1 agrees at 8 bases. This CDR3 has 16 residues. Germline V CDR1 and CDR2: SGHDT, YYEEEE. Trimming removed 4 bases from V and 4 bases from J; junction bases left unmatched: 12. CDR3 amino acids: CASSHQRTGLGETQYF. The DNA for the CDR3 is TGTGCCAGCAGCCACCAGCGGACAGGGCTGGGAGAGACCCAGTACTTC.

The CDR3 region has the DNA TGTGCCAGCAGCTCTTCCAGGGGAGAGACCCAGTACTTC. Its protein is CASSSSRGETQYF. The chain carries TRBV7-9 and TRBJ2-5; tentatively, D is TRBD1 (6 bases). CDR3 length: 13 amino acids. The germline CDR1 and CDR2 sequences are SEHNR and FQNEAQ (reference sequence). Trimming removed 4 bases from V and 4 bases from J, with 10 bases in between.

J is TRBJ2-5 and V is TRBV14, with D possibly being TRBD1 (6 bases). Trimming left V 3 bases short and J 12 bases short, with 14 bases between. CDR1 and CDR2 from the germline V gene are SGHDN and FVKESK. The CDR3 length is 12 residues. CDR3 coding DNA: TGTGCCAGCAGCCACGGCCGGACAGTTGAGTACTTC. Protein product: CASSHGRTVEYF.

The V call is TRBV7-9, the J call TRBJ2-1, with 7 bases fitting TRBD2. This CDR3 spans 12 amino acids. After removal of 1 base from V and 10 bases from J, the junction contained 1 base not matched to a gene. From germline, CDR1 is SEHNR and CDR2 FQNEAQ (reference sequence). CDR3 sequence reads: CASSLEAGEQFF. The CDR3 nucleotides are TGTGCCAGCAGCTTAGAAGCGGGAGAGCAGTTCTTC.